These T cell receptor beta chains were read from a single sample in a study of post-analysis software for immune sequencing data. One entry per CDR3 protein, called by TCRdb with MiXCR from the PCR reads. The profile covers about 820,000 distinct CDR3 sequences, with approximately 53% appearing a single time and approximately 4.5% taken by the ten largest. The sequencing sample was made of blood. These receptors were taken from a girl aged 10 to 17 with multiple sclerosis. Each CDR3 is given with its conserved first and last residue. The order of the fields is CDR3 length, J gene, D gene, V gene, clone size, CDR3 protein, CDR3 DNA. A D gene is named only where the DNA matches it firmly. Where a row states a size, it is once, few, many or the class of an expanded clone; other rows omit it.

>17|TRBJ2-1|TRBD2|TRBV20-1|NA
CSAMVTQAERGGFEQFF
TGCAGTGCTATGGTAACTCAAGCCGAGCGGGGGGGCTTTGAGCAGTTCTTC
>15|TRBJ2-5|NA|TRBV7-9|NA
CASSLLRLVQETQYF
TGTGCCAGCAGCTTACTCCGGCTCGTCCAAGAGACCCAGTACTTC
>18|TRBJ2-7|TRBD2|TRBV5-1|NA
CASSLGLAGRRSSYEQYF
TGCGCCAGCAGCTTGGGACTAGCGGGACGTAGGAGCTCCTACGAGCAGTACTTC
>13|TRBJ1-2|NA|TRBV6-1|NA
CASSETARHGYTF
TGTGCCAGCAGTGAAACGGCCCGGCATGGCTACACCTTC
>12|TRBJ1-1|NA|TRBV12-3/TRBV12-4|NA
CASSRGDTRAFF
TGTGCCAGCAGTCGCGGGGACACTCGAGCTTTCTTT
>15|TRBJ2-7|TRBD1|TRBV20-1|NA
CSANSRDRGRYEQYF
TGCAGTGCTAACTCACGGGACAGGGGGCGCTACGAGCAGTACTTC
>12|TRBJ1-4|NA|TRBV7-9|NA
CASDRDGEKLFF
TGTGCCAGCGACCGGGACGGCGAAAAACTGTTTTTT
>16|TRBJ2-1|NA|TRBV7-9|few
CASSLVNGGSYNEQFF
TGTGCCAGCAGCTTAGTCAACGGGGGATCCTACAATGAGCAGTTCTTC
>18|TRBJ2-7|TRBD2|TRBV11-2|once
CASSSQGLAGGSYNEQYF
TGTGCCAGCAGCTCTCAGGGACTAGCGGGAGGATCCTACAATGAGCAGTACTTC
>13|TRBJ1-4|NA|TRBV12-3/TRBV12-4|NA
CASSLERGLKLFF
TGTGCCAGCAGTTTGGAACGGGGGCTTAAACTGTTTTTT
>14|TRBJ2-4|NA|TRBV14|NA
CASSHSYGVDIQYF
TGTGCCAGCAGCCACAGCTATGGAGTTGACATTCAGTACTTC
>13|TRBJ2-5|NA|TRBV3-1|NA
CASSQSGKETQYF
TGTGCCAGCAGCCAGAGTGGGAAAGAGACCCAGTACTTC
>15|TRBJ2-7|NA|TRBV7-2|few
CASSFQQGSSYEQYF
TGTGCCAGCAGCTTTCAACAGGGTTCATCCTACGAGCAGTACTTC
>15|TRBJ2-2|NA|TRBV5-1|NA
CASSLEGGPPGELFF
TGCGCCAGCAGCTTAGAGGGAGGCCCCCCCGGGGAGCTGTTTTTT
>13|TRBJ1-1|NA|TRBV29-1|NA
CSVDHGRNTEAFF
TGCAGCGTTGATCACGGCCGGAACACTGAAGCTTTCTTT
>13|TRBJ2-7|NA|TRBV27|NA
CAGSLRLAYEQYF
TGTGCCGGCAGTTTACGTCTGGCCTACGAGCAGTACTTC
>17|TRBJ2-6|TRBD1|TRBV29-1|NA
CSVGTRDSISGANVLTF
TGCAGCGTTGGAACCCGGGACAGCATCTCTGGGGCCAACGTCCTGACTTTC
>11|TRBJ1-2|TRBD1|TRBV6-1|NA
CAHKGGNGYTF
TGTGCCCATAAAGGGGGCAATGGCTACACCTTC
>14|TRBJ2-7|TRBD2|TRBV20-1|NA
CSARDPTSVNEQYF
TGCAGTGCTAGAGATCCGACTAGCGTCAACGAGCAGTACTTC
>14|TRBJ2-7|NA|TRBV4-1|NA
CASSQDFVLDEQYF
TGCGCCAGCAGCCAAGATTTTGTGCTGGATGAGCAGTACTTC
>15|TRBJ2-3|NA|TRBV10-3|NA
CAIRSRTVSTDTQYF
TGTGCCATCCGCTCGCGGACAGTCAGCACAGATACGCAGTATTTT
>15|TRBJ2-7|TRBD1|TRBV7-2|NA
CASSKPGQGTYEQYF
TGTGCCAGCAGCAAGCCGGGACAGGGGACCTACGAGCAGTACTTC
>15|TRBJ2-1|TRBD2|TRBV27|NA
CASSRLAGGGGEQFF
TGTGCCAGCAGTAGACTAGCGGGAGGGGGAGGTGAGCAGTTCTTC
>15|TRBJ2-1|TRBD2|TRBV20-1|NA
CSAHTGTRVFNEQFF
TGCAGTGCTCACACCGGGACTAGGGTATTCAATGAGCAGTTCTTC
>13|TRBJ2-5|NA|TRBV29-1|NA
CSAHYPYQETQYF
TGCAGCGCTCATTACCCCTATCAAGAGACCCAGTACTTC
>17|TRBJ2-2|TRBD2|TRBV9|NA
CASSVTSGGLNTGELFF
TGTGCCAGCAGCGTAACTAGCGGGGGACTGAACACCGGGGAGCTGTTTTTT
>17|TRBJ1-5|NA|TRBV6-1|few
CASSEGPTGPRDKPQHF
TGTGCCAGCAGTGAAGGACCTACCGGGCCGAGGGATAAGCCCCAGCATTTT
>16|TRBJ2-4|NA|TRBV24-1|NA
CATSVRVRESKNIQYF
TGTGCCACCAGTGTAAGGGTTAGGGAGAGCAAAAACATTCAGTACTTC
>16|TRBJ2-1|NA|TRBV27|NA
CASSITPGHIYNEQFF
TGTGCCAGCAGTATAACTCCGGGACATATCTACAATGAGCAGTTCTTC
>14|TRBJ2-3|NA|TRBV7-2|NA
CASSSFYGTDTQYF
TGTGCCAGCAGCTCCTTCTACGGCACAGATACGCAGTATTTT
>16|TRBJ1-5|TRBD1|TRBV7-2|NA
CASSPQTGYSNQPQHF
TGTGCCAGCAGCCCTCAGACAGGGTATAGCAATCAGCCCCAGCATTTT
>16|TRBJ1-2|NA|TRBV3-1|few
CASSRLGADGGYGYTF
TGTGCCAGCAGCCGATTAGGGGCAGACGGTGGCTATGGCTACACCTTC
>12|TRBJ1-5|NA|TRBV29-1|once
CSVVLQGQPQHF
TGCAGCGTGGTTCTACAAGGCCAGCCCCAGCATTTT
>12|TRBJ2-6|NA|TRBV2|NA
CAGGSGANVLTF
TGTGCCGGCGGATCTGGGGCCAACGTCCTGACTTTC
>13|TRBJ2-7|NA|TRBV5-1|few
CASSLYQSYEQYF
TGCGCCAGCAGTCTTTACCAGTCCTACGAGCAGTACTTC
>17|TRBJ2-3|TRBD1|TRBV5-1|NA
CASSLWSQGQGTDTQYF
TGCGCCAGCAGCTTGTGGTCACAGGGGCAGGGCACAGATACGCAGTATTTT
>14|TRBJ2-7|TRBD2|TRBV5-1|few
CASRRLAGAYEQYF
TGCGCCAGCAGGAGACTAGCGGGAGCCTACGAGCAGTACTTC
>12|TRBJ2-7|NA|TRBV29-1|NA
CSVEDAGNEQYF
TGCAGCGTCGAGGACGCCGGAAACGAGCAGTACTTC
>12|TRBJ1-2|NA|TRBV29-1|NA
CNVDRLGYGYTF
TGCAACGTTGACCGATTGGGCTATGGCTACACCTTC
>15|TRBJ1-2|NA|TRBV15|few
CATSRAGTPTGGYTF
TGTGCCACCAGCAGAGCCGGGACGCCTACGGGTGGCTACACCTTC
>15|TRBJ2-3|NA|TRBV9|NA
CASSLSGFGTDTQYF
TGTGCCAGCAGCCTGTCGGGGTTTGGCACAGATACGCAGTATTTT
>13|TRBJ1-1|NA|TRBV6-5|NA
CASSYDSKSEAFF
TGTGCCAGCAGTTACGACAGTAAGTCTGAAGCTTTCTTT
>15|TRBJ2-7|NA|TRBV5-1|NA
CASSLGTGRTYEQYF
TGCGCCAGCAGCTTGGGGACGGGACGAACCTACGAGCAGTACTTC
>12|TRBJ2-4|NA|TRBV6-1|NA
CASSEAKNIQYF
TGTGCCAGCTCCGAAGCCAAAAACATTCAGTACTTC
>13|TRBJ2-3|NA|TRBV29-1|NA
CSVGGGITDTQYF
TGCAGCGTTGGGGGCGGGATAACAGATACGCAGTATTTT
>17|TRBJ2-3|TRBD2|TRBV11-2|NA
CASSFIGLAGGTDTQYF
TGTGCCAGCAGCTTTATAGGACTAGCGGGAGGCACAGATACGCAGTATTTT
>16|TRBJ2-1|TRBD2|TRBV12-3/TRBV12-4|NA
CASRKASGTPNNEQFF
TGTGCCAGCAGGAAGGCTAGCGGGACTCCCAACAATGAGCAGTTCTTC
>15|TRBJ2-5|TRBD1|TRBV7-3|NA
CASSQGARVQETQYF
TGTGCCAGCAGCCAGGGGGCGAGAGTCCAAGAGACCCAGTACTTC
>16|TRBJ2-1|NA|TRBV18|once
CASSAGVQVNHNEQFF
TGTGCCAGCTCAGCCGGCGTACAGGTAAACCACAATGAGCAGTTCTTC
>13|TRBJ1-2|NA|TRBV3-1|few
CASSSRTAEGYTF
TGTGCCAGCAGCTCCCGGACAGCCGAGGGCTACACCTTC
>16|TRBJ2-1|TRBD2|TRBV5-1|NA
CASSLALAGGYNEQFF
TGCGCCAGCAGCTTGGCACTAGCGGGAGGTTACAATGAGCAGTTCTTC
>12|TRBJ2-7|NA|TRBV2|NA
CASPLGPYEQYF
TGTGCCAGCCCCTTGGGGCCTTACGAGCAGTACTTC
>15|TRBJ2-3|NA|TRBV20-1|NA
CSARDGAGNTDTQYF
TGCAGTGCTAGAGATGGGGCAGGGAACACAGATACGCAGTATTTT
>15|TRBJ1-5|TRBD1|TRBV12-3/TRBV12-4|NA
CASSSQGASNQPQHF
TGTGCCAGCAGTTCCCAGGGGGCAAGCAATCAGCCCCAGCATTTT
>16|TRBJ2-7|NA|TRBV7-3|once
CASSLMGGRSSYEQYF
TGTGCCAGCAGCTTAATGGGGGGCCGGAGCTCCTACGAGCAGTACTTC
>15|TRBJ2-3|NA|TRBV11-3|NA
CASSLGPYRADTQYF
TGTGCCAGCAGCTTAGGGCCTTACAGGGCAGATACGCAGTATTTT
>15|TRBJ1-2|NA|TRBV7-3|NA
CASSPTGGDNYGYTF
TGTGCCAGCAGCCCGACTGGGGGGGATAACTATGGCTACACCTTC
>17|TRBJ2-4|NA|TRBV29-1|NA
CSPPPEVEVLAKNIQYF
TGCAGCCCCCCGCCGGAAGTAGAGGTTTTAGCCAAAAACATTCAGTACTTC
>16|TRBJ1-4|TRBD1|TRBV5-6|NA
CASSEALQGRKEKLFF
TGTGCCAGCAGCGAGGCTCTACAGGGGCGGAAGGAAAAACTGTTTTTT
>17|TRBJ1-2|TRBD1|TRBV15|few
CATSRGQGANANYGYTF
TGTGCCACCAGCAGAGGACAGGGGGCGAATGCTAACTATGGCTACACCTTC